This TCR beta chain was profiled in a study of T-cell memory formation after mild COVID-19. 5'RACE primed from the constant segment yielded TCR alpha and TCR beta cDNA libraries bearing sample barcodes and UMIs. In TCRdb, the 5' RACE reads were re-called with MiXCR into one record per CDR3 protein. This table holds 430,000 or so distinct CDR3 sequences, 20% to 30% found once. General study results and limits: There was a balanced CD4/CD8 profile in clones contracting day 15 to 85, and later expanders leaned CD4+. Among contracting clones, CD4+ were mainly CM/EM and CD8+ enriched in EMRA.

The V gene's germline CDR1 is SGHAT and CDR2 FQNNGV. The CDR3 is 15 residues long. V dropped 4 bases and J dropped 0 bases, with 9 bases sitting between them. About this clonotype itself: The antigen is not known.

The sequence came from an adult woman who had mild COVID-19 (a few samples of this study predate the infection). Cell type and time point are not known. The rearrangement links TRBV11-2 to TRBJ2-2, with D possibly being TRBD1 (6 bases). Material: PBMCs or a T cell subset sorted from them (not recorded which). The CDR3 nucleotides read TGTGCCAGCAGCTACCGACAGGCGAACACCGGGGAGCTGTTTTTT. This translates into CASSYRQANTGELFF. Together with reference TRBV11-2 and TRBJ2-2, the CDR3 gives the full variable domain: EAGVAQSPRYKIIEKRQSVAFWCNPISGHATLYWYQQILGQGPKLLIQFQNNGVVDDSQLPKDRFSAERLKGVDSTLKIQPAKLEDSAVYLCASSYRQANTGELFFGEGSRLTVL.